A selection of T cell receptor beta chains follows, all from one sample in a study of cytomegalovirus exposure and HLA in healthy donors. Repertoires were generated with immunoSEQ multiplex PCR, while TCRdb's copy carries only in-frame clones and drops some. The repertoire holds 95,000 to 100,000 clones, with around two thirds as singletons. The sequenced sample consisted of PBMCs. The source is a male donor in good health and CMV-seronegative. Both conserved end residues are part of each CDR3. The D gene is left open where the match is weak. Size tells how often a clone was seen (once, few, many) or the class of an expanded clone, and some rows leave it out.

d_call: TRBD1; clone_size: few; j_call: TRBJ1-4; v_call: TRBV5-4; cdr3_aa: CASSSGQGGEKLFF; cdr3_nt: TGTGCCAGCAGCTCTGGACAGGGTGGTGAAAAACTGTTTTTT
d_call: TRBD1; clone_size: NA; j_call: TRBJ1-1; v_call: TRBV27; cdr3_aa: CASSGLGQGPIYTEAFF; cdr3_nt: TGTGCCAGCAGCGGATTGGGACAGGGGCCGATATACACTGAAGCTTTCTTT
d_call: NA; clone_size: few; j_call: TRBJ1-4; v_call: TRBV10-3; cdr3_aa: CAISESSEKLFF; cdr3_nt: TGTGCCATCAGTGAAAGCTCCGAAAAACTGTTTTTT
d_call: NA; clone_size: few; j_call: TRBJ2-5; v_call: TRBV27; cdr3_aa: CASPQAGETQYF; cdr3_nt: TGTGCCAGCCCCCAGGCGGGAGAGACCCAGTACTTC
d_call: NA; clone_size: NA; j_call: TRBJ2-3; v_call: TRBV7-3; cdr3_aa: CASSLTPGGLDTQYF; cdr3_nt: TGTGCCAGCAGCTTAACTCCAGGGGGACTAGATACGCAGTATTTT
d_call: TRBD2; clone_size: once; j_call: TRBJ2-3; v_call: TRBV5-1; cdr3_aa: CASSLGPGGPTDTQYF; cdr3_nt: TGCGCCAGCAGCTTGGGCCCGGGGGGGCCCACAGATACGCAGTATTTT
d_call: TRBD2; clone_size: NA; j_call: TRBJ2-1; v_call: TRBV2; cdr3_aa: CASSKSGRVAYNEQFF; cdr3_nt: TGTGCCAGCAGTAAAAGCGGGAGGGTAGCCTACAATGAGCAGTTCTTC
d_call: TRBD2; clone_size: NA; j_call: TRBJ2-3; v_call: TRBV7-2; cdr3_aa: CASSLGLALFPQDTQYF; cdr3_nt: TGTGCCAGCAGCCTAGGACTAGCGCTATTCCCCCAAGATACGCAGTATTTT
d_call: TRBD2; clone_size: NA; j_call: TRBJ2-5; v_call: TRBV9; cdr3_aa: CASSVGLAAIQETQYF; cdr3_nt: TGTGCCAGCAGCGTAGGACTAGCGGCGATACAAGAGACCCAGTACTTC
d_call: TRBD2; clone_size: NA; j_call: TRBJ2-7; v_call: TRBV6-5; cdr3_aa: CASSPNGGAGGEQYF; cdr3_nt: TGTGCCAGCAGCCCCAACGGGGGAGCGGGAGGGGAGCAGTACTTC
d_call: TRBD2; clone_size: NA; j_call: TRBJ2-5; v_call: TRBV9; cdr3_aa: CASSVETSGDQETQYF; cdr3_nt: TGTGCCAGCAGCGTAGAGACTAGCGGAGACCAAGAGACCCAGTACTTC
d_call: NA; clone_size: NA; j_call: TRBJ2-3; v_call: TRBV21-1; cdr3_aa: CASNISTDTQYF; cdr3_nt: TGTGCCAGCAATATCAGCACAGATACGCAGTATTTT
d_call: TRBD2; clone_size: NA; j_call: TRBJ2-3; v_call: TRBV4-2; cdr3_aa: CASSQILAGGPSSDTQYF; cdr3_nt: TGTGCCAGCAGCCAAATCCTAGCGGGAGGGCCGTCATCAGATACGCAGTATTTT
d_call: NA; clone_size: NA; j_call: TRBJ2-3; v_call: TRBV19; cdr3_aa: CASSTGQRTTDTQYF; cdr3_nt: TGTGCCAGTAGTACCGGACAGAGAACCACAGATACGCAGTATTTT
d_call: TRBD2; clone_size: NA; j_call: TRBJ2-7; v_call: TRBV7-2; cdr3_aa: CASSLGLALSYEQYF; cdr3_nt: TGTGCCAGCAGCTTAGGACTAGCGTTATCCTACGAGCAGTACTTC
d_call: NA; clone_size: NA; j_call: TRBJ1-3; v_call: TRBV5-4; cdr3_aa: CASSNRQRASGNTIYF; cdr3_nt: TGTGCCAGCAGCAATAGACAGCGGGCTTCTGGAAACACCATATATTTT
d_call: NA; clone_size: NA; j_call: TRBJ1-5; v_call: TRBV6-6; cdr3_aa: CASSYLRPGGNQPQHF; cdr3_nt: TGTGCCAGCAGTTACCTCCGACCCGGGGGCAATCAGCCCCAGCATTTT
d_call: NA; clone_size: NA; j_call: TRBJ1-5; v_call: TRBV27; cdr3_aa: CASSGNSGEGVFGNQPQHF; cdr3_nt: TGTGCCAGCAGTGGCAATTCAGGGGAAGGGGTCTTCGGCAATCAGCCCCAGCATTTT
d_call: TRBD1; clone_size: NA; j_call: TRBJ2-2; v_call: TRBV7-9; cdr3_aa: CASSPSTGTGELFF; cdr3_nt: TGTGCCAGCAGCCCCTCGACAGGGACCGGGGAGCTGTTTTTT
d_call: NA; clone_size: NA; j_call: TRBJ2-7; v_call: TRBV27; cdr3_aa: CASSLGRGISYEQYF; cdr3_nt: TGTGCCAGCAGTTTAGGGCGAGGGATCTCCTACGAGCAGTACTTC
d_call: NA; clone_size: NA; j_call: TRBJ1-2; v_call: TRBV7-9; cdr3_aa: CASSFSTVYGYTF; cdr3_nt: TGTGCCAGCAGCTTTTCCACGGTTTATGGCTACACCTTC
d_call: TRBD1; clone_size: NA; j_call: TRBJ1-2; v_call: TRBV9; cdr3_aa: CASSVAQGAGDGYTF; cdr3_nt: TGTGCCAGCAGCGTGGCTCAGGGGGCGGGTGATGGCTACACCTTC
d_call: TRBD1; clone_size: NA; j_call: TRBJ1-1; v_call: TRBV5-1; cdr3_aa: CASSGKQGLITEAFF; cdr3_nt: TGCGCCAGCAGCGGCAAACAGGGGCTGATTACTGAAGCTTTCTTT
d_call: NA; clone_size: NA; j_call: TRBJ1-4; v_call: TRBV28; cdr3_aa: CASSSRGATNEKLFF; cdr3_nt: TGTGCCAGCAGCAGTCGGGGGGCAACTAATGAAAAACTGTTTTTT
d_call: TRBD1; clone_size: NA; j_call: TRBJ1-2; v_call: TRBV5-1; cdr3_aa: CASSRSPGDSYGYTF; cdr3_nt: TGCGCCAGCAGCCGAAGCCCAGGGGACAGCTATGGCTACACCTTC
d_call: TRBD2; clone_size: NA; j_call: TRBJ2-1; v_call: TRBV28; cdr3_aa: CASSPSGSNYNEQFF; cdr3_nt: TGTGCCAGCAGTCCGAGCGGGAGCAACTACAATGAGCAGTTCTTC
d_call: NA; clone_size: NA; j_call: TRBJ1-1; v_call: TRBV29-1; cdr3_aa: CSATSMAEAFF; cdr3_nt: TGCAGCGCCACTAGCATGGCTGAAGCTTTCTTT
d_call: NA; clone_size: NA; j_call: TRBJ1-5; v_call: TRBV6-5; cdr3_aa: CASSRRRGSNQPQHF; cdr3_nt: TGTGCCAGCAGCCGCCGAAGGGGTAGCAATCAGCCCCAGCATTTT